This TCR beta chain was identified during a study of shared clonotypes between healthy human individuals. About the study: Aged between 18 and 49, the donors were two women and three men. The study used three CD4 naive, three CD4 memory, two CD8 naive and one CD8 memory plate per donor.

Study processing details: ImmunoSEQ yielded junction-only sequences lacking quality scores, so filtering differed. Measured with immunoSEQ multiplex PCR; TCRdb has only the in-frame clones, and not every one. The DNA gave D and trimming, while V, J and clone size come from that table. The sample includes hundreds of thousands of clones, 92% of them seen just once. This CDR3 comprises 14 residues. V was shortened by 8 bases and J by 4 bases, with 15 bases between the two germline ends. CDR1 and CDR2 from the germline V gene are MNHNS and SASEGT. Naivety among CD8 cells was defined by CD45RO negativity and positive CCR7 selection, thereby excluding terminally differentiated effector memory CD45RA+ cells. The donor cohort consisted entirely of Caucasian adults residing in Nashville, Tennessee.

The chain has TRBV6-1 and TRBJ2-1; D is unclear. Material for sequencing was naive CD8+ T cells sorted from blood. The sequence came from a man younger than 40 in good health. Written as DNA, the CDR3 is TGTGCCAGCGACCGATTGGGTGGATACAATGAGCAGTTCTTC. Translating gives CASDRLGGYNEQFF.